These T cell receptor beta chains were read from a single sample in a study of a mutant IDH1 vaccine in newly diagnosed glioma. These receptors lack a known antigen. Sequenced by immunoSEQ multiplex PCR; TCRdb stores in-frame clones only, minus some. The sample yields some 60,000 clones, 75% to 85% seen once. The material was PBMCs, obtained from a glioma patient whose treatment included an IDH1 peptide vaccine. The receptors originated from a man aged 40-50 years with glioma. The CDR3 runs from the conserved cysteine through the conserved F or W. The order of the fields is J gene, CDR3 length, D gene, V gene, CDR3 protein. D genes are given only for firm matches.

J gene: TRBJ2-2
CDR3 length: 17
D gene: -
V gene: TRBV7-9
CDR3 protein: CASSLHGAEGRTGELFF

J gene: TRBJ1-5
CDR3 length: 16
D gene: -
V gene: TRBV4-2
CDR3 protein: CASSQEEGLINQPQHF

J gene: TRBJ2-6
CDR3 length: 14
D gene: TRBD1
V gene: TRBV29-1
CDR3 protein: CSVRTGTGANVLTF

J gene: TRBJ2-1
CDR3 length: 11
D gene: -
V gene: TRBV7-8
CDR3 protein: CASSLVTEQFF

J gene: TRBJ1-2
CDR3 length: 13
D gene: -
V gene: TRBV9
CDR3 protein: CASSVQDGYGYTF

J gene: TRBJ1-5
CDR3 length: 14
D gene: TRBD1
V gene: TRBV18
CDR3 protein: CASSPRQGNQPQHF

J gene: TRBJ1-2
CDR3 length: 15
D gene: TRBD1
V gene: TRBV6-5
CDR3 protein: CASSYWTGGDHGYTF

J gene: TRBJ2-5
CDR3 length: 17
D gene: -
V gene: TRBV27
CDR3 protein: CASRNLYGGGPPETQYF

J gene: TRBJ1-2
CDR3 length: 17
D gene: -
V gene: TRBV4-1
CDR3 protein: CASSPYLGADLNYGYTF

J gene: TRBJ1-4
CDR3 length: 13
D gene: -
V gene: TRBV5-1
CDR3 protein: CASRGQEREKLFF

J gene: TRBJ1-2
CDR3 length: 16
D gene: TRBD1
V gene: TRBV7-2
CDR3 protein: CASSSSGTGGYRGYTF

J gene: TRBJ1-1
CDR3 length: 14
D gene: -
V gene: TRBV28
CDR3 protein: CASSLTQRNTEAFF

J gene: TRBJ1-1
CDR3 length: 14
D gene: -
V gene: TRBV18
CDR3 protein: CASSRNRDAAEAFF

J gene: TRBJ2-2
CDR3 length: 13
D gene: -
V gene: TRBV30
CDR3 protein: CAWSVRGSGELFF

J gene: TRBJ1-4
CDR3 length: 15
D gene: -
V gene: TRBV6-5
CDR3 protein: CASSYSTANNEKLFF

J gene: TRBJ2-5
CDR3 length: 15
D gene: TRBD1
V gene: TRBV27
CDR3 protein: CASSSLLDRDGTQYF

J gene: TRBJ2-3
CDR3 length: 16
D gene: -
V gene: TRBV5-1
CDR3 protein: CASSLGVSWLLDTQYF

J gene: TRBJ1-5
CDR3 length: 13
D gene: -
V gene: TRBV30
CDR3 protein: CAWSVSSNQPQHF

J gene: TRBJ2-3
CDR3 length: 13
D gene: -
V gene: TRBV2
CDR3 protein: CASRGTTTDTQYF

J gene: TRBJ2-3
CDR3 length: 14
D gene: TRBD1
V gene: TRBV7-2
CDR3 protein: CASSFRGPTDTQYF

J gene: TRBJ1-6
CDR3 length: 14
D gene: -
V gene: TRBV6-1
CDR3 protein: CASSFRSYNSPLHF

J gene: TRBJ2-1
CDR3 length: 19
D gene: -
V gene: TRBV30
CDR3 protein: CAWSIPGLLGREVYNEQFF

J gene: TRBJ2-7
CDR3 length: 13
D gene: TRBD2
V gene: TRBV6-1
CDR3 protein: CASSMTSLREQYF

J gene: TRBJ2-2
CDR3 length: 14
D gene: -
V gene: TRBV28
CDR3 protein: CASMRAVNTGELFF

J gene: TRBJ2-3
CDR3 length: 14
D gene: TRBD2
V gene: TRBV7-2
CDR3 protein: CASSSGPYTDTQYF

J gene: TRBJ1-1
CDR3 length: 13
D gene: -
V gene: TRBV4-3
CDR3 protein: CASSQEEGTEAFF

J gene: TRBJ2-5
CDR3 length: 14
D gene: TRBD2
V gene: TRBV7-2
CDR3 protein: CASSSGLAPETQYF

J gene: TRBJ2-7
CDR3 length: 14
D gene: TRBD2
V gene: TRBV6-6
CDR3 protein: CASQSSGSTYEQYF

J gene: TRBJ1-5
CDR3 length: 13
D gene: -
V gene: TRBV7-6
CDR3 protein: CASSPNPNQPQHF

J gene: TRBJ2-7
CDR3 length: 12
D gene: TRBD2
V gene: TRBV30
CDR3 protein: CAWSVRGGEQYF

J gene: TRBJ1-1
CDR3 length: 13
D gene: -
V gene: TRBV7-8
CDR3 protein: CASSLAAGAEAFF

J gene: TRBJ2-7
CDR3 length: 16
D gene: TRBD2
V gene: TRBV7-8
CDR3 protein: CASSFGLAGAPSEQYF

J gene: TRBJ1-1
CDR3 length: 16
D gene: TRBD1
V gene: TRBV5-6
CDR3 protein: CASSPMTGTGNTEAFF

J gene: TRBJ1-5
CDR3 length: 16
D gene: -
V gene: TRBV15
CDR3 protein: CATSRAREVPVWPQHF

J gene: TRBJ1-1
CDR3 length: 14
D gene: TRBD1
V gene: TRBV25-1
CDR3 protein: CASSGTGGWTEAFF

J gene: TRBJ2-1
CDR3 length: 12
D gene: -
V gene: TRBV11-2
CDR3 protein: CASSPDQNQQFF

J gene: TRBJ2-6
CDR3 length: 14
D gene: -
V gene: TRBV29-1
CDR3 protein: CSVTEGSGANVLTF

J gene: TRBJ1-2
CDR3 length: 17
D gene: TRBD1
V gene: TRBV7-9
CDR3 protein: CASSLGGTGEGPYGYTF

J gene: TRBJ1-3
CDR3 length: 15
D gene: -
V gene: TRBV5-6
CDR3 protein: CASSADRIVGNTIYF

J gene: TRBJ2-7
CDR3 length: 13
D gene: TRBD1
V gene: TRBV7-2
CDR3 protein: CASSRDRGGEQYF

J gene: TRBJ2-1
CDR3 length: 10
D gene: -
V gene: TRBV2
CDR3 protein: CASSGGLQFF

J gene: TRBJ2-1
CDR3 length: 17
D gene: -
V gene: TRBV9
CDR3 protein: CASSAINTGTSYNEQFF

J gene: TRBJ2-6
CDR3 length: 19
D gene: -
V gene: TRBV7-9
CDR3 protein: CASSAPAQGGPAGANVLTF

J gene: TRBJ2-7
CDR3 length: 14
D gene: TRBD1
V gene: TRBV7-8
CDR3 protein: CASRPPGQGYEQYF